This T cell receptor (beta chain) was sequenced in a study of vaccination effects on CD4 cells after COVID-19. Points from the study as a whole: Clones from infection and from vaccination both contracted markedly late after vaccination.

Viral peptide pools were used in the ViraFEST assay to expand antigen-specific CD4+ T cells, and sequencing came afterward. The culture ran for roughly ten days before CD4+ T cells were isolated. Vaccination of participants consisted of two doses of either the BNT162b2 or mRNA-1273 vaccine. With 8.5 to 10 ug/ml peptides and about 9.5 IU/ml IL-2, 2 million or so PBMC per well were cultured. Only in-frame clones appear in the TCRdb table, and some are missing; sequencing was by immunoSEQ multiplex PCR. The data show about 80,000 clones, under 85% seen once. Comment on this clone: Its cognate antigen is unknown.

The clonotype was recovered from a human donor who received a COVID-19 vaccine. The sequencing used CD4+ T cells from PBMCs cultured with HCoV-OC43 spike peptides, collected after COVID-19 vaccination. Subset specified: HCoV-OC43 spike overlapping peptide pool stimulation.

CDR3 in amino acids: CASSLAAGVNQPQHF. The CDR3 DNA is TGTGCCAGCAGCTTAGCAGCAGGAGTAAATCAGCCCCAGCATTTT. The rearrangement links TRBV7-2 to TRBJ1-5, with D unclear. CDR1 and CDR2 from the germline V gene are SGHTA and FQGNSA. The V end lost 0 bases, the J end lost 4 bases, and 10 bases lay between the germline ends. This CDR3 contains 15 residues.